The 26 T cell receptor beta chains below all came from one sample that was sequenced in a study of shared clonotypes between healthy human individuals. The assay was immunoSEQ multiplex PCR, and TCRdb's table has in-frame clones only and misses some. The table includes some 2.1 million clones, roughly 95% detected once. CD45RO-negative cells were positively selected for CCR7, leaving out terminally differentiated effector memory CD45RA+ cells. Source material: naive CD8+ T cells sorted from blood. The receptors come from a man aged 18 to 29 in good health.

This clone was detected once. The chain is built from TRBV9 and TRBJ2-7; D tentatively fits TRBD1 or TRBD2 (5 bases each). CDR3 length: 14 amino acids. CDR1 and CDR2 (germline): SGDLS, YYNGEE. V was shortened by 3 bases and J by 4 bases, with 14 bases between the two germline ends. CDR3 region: CASSAGGRRYEQYF. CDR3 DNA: TGTGCCAGCAGCGCTGGGGGTCGTAGGTACGAGCAGTACTTC.

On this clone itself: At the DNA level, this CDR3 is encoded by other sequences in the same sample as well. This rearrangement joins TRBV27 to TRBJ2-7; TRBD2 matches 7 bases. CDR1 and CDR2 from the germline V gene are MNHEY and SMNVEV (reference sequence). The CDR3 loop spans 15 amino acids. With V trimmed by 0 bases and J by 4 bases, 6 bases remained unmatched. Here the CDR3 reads CASSLSASGSYEQYF. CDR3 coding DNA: TGTGCCAGCAGTTTATCGGCTAGCGGATCATACGAGCAGTACTTC.

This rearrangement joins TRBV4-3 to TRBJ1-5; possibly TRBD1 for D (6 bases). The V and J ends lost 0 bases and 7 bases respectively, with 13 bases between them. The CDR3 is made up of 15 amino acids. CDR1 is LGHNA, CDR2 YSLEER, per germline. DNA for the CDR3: TGCGCCAGCAGCCAAGATAGGGGGGTCCGCCAGCCCCAGCATTTT. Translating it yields CASSQDRGVRQPQHF.

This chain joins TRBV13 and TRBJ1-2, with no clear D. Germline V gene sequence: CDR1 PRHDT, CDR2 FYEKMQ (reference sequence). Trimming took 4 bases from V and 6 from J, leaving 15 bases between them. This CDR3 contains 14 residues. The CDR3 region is CASSSAGDGHGYTF. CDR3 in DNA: TGTGCCAGCAGCTCTGCTGGAGACGGACATGGCTACACCTTC.

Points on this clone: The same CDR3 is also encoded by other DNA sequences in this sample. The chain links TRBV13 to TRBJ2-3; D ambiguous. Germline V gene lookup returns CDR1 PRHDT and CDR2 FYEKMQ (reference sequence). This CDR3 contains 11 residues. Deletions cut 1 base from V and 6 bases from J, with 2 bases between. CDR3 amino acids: CASSLVDTQYF. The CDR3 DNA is TGTGCCAGCAGCTTAGTGGATACGCAGTATTTT.

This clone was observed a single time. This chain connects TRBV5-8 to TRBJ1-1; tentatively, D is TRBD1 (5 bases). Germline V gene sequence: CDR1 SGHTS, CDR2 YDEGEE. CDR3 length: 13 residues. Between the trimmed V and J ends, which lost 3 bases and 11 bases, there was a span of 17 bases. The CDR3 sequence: CASSYRLGTGAFF. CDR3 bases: TGTGCCAGCAGCTACAGGCTAGGGACCGGGGCTTTCTTT.

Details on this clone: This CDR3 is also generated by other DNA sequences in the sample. CDR3 DNA sequence: TGTGCCTGGAGCCCCGGAGGCAACGAGCAGTACTTC. Translated, it gives CAWSPGGNEQYF. The V gene is TRBV30, the J gene TRBJ2-7, with D tentatively TRBD2 (5 bases). V lost 3 bases, J lost 5 bases, and 11 bases lay in between. Germline CDR1 is GTSNPN and CDR2 is SVGIG (reference sequence). CDR3 size: 12 residues.

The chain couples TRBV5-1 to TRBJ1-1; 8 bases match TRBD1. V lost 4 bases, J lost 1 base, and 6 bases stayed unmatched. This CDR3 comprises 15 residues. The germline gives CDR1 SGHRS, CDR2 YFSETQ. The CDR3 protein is CASSQRTGTNTEAFF. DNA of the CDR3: TGCGCCAGCAGCCAAAGGACAGGGACGAACACTGAAGCTTTCTTT.

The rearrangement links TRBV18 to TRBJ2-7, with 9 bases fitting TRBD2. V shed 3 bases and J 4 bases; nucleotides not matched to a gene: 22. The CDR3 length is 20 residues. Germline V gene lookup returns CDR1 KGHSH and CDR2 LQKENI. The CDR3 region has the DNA TGTGCCAGCTCACCCCTCATGGGAGCTAGCGGGGCCCGAGAGGTGTACGAGCAGTACTTC. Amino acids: CASSPLMGASGAREVYEQYF.

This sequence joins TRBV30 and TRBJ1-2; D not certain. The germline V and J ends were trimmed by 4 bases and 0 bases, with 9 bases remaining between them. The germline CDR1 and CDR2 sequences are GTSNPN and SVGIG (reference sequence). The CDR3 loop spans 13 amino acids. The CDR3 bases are TGTGCCTGGAATCCCGGTACTAACTATGGCTACACCTTC. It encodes CAWNPGTNYGYTF.

DNA for the CDR3: TGTGCCATCAGTGATAATCAAGCGGGGGGGCCCCCAGATACGCAGTATTTT. Protein product: CAISDNQAGGPPDTQYF. The chain carries TRBV10-3 and TRBJ2-3, with TRBD2 identical over 10 bases. The CDR3 consists of 17 residues. CDR1 is ENHRY, CDR2 SYGVKD, per germline. Trimming took 3 bases from V and 4 from J; bases not matched to a gene: 10.

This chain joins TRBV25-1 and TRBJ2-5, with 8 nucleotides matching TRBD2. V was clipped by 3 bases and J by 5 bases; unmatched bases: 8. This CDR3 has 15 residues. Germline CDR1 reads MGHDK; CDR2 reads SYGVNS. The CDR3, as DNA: TGTGCCAGCAGTGACCCGGGGGGGGGCCAGGAGACCCAGTACTTC. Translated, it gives CASSDPGGGQETQYF.

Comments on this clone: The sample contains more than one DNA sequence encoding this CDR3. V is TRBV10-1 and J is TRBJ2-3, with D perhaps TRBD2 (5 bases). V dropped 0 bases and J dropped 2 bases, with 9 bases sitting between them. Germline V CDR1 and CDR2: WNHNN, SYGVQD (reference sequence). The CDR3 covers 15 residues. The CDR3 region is CASSESAGDTDTQYF. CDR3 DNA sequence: TGCGCCAGCAGTGAGTCCGCCGGGGACACAGATACGCAGTATTTT.

The CDR3 reads CAWSVLRTSYEQYF. The DNA of the CDR3 is TGTGCCTGGAGTGTACTTCGGACTAGCTACGAGCAGTACTTC. V is TRBV30 and J is TRBJ2-7; 7 bases fit TRBD2. CDR1 is GTSNPN, CDR2 SVGIG, per germline (reference sequence). This CDR3 is built from 14 residues. The junction had 5 bases not matched to a gene; V was cut back by 0 bases and J by 3 bases.

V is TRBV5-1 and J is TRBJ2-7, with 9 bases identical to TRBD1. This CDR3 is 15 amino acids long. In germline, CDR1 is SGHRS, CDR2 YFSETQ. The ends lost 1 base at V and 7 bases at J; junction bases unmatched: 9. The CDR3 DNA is TGCGCCAGCAGCTTGTATGGGACAGGGCTGGAGGAGCAGTACTTC. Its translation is CASSLYGTGLEEQYF. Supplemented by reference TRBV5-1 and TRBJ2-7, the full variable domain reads KAGVTQTPRYLIKTRGQQVTLSCSPISGHRSVSWYQQTPGQGLQFLFEYFSETQRNKGNFPGRFSGRQFSNSRSEMNVSTLELGDSALYLCASSLYGTGLEEQYFGPGTRLTVT.

The CDR3 DNA reads as TGCGCCAGCAGCCAAGAGATAGCGAACTATGGCTACACCTTC. It yields the protein CASSQEIANYGYTF. The chain carries TRBV4-1 and TRBJ1-2; the D is unclear. Germline CDR1 and CDR2: MGHRA and YSYEKL. CDR3 size: 14 residues. V lost 0 bases and J 2 bases, leaving 7 bases between the germline ends.

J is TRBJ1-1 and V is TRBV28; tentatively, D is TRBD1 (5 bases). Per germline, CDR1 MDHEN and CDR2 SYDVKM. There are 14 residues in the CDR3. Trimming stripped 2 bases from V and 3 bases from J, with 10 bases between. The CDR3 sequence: CASSLGGEDTEAFF. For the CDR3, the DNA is TGTGCCAGCAGTTTAGGAGGGGAGGACACTGAAGCTTTCTTT.

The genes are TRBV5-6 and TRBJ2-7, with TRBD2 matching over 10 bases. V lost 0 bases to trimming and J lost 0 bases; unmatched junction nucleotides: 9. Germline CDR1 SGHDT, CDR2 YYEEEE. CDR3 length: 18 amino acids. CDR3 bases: TGTGCCAGCAGCTTGGCCACGACTAGCGGGTGGAGCTCCTACGAGCAGTACTTC. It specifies CASSLATTSGWSSYEQYF.

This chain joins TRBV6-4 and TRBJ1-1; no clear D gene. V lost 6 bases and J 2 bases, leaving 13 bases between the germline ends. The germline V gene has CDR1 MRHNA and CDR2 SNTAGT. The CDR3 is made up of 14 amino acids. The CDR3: CASRPQASNTEAFF. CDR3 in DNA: TGTGCCAGCAGGCCTCAGGCCAGCAACACTGAAGCTTTCTTT.

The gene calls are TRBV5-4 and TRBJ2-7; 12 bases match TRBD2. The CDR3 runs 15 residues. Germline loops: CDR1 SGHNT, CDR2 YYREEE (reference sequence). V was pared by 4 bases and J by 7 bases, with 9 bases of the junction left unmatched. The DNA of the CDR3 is TGTGCCAGCAGCCCCGACCTAGCGGGAGGGGGAGAGCAGTACTTC. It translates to CASSPDLAGGGEQYF.

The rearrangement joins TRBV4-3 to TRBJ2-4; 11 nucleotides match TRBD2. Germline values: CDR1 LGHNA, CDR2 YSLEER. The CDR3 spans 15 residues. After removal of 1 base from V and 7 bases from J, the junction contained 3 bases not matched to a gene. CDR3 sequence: CASSQGLAGGNIQYF. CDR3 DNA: TGCGCCAGCAGCCAAGGGCTAGCGGGAGGCAACATTCAGTACTTC.

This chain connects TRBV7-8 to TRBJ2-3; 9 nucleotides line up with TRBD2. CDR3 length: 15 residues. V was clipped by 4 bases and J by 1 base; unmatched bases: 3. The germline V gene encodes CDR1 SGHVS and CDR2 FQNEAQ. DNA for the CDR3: TGTGCCAGCAGCTCGACTAGCGGACGCACAGATACGCAGTATTTT. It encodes CASSSTSGRTDTQYF.

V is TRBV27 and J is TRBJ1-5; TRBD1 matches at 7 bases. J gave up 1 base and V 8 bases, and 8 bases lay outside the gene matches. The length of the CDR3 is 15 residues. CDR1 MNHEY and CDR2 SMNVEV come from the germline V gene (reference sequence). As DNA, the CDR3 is TGTGCCAGCGCGCCGACAGGGTCGAGCAATCAGCCCCAGCATTTT. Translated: CASAPTGSSNQPQHF.

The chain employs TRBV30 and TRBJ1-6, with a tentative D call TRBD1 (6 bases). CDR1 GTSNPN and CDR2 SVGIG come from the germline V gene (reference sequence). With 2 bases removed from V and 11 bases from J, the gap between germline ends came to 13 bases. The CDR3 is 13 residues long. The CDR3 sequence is CAWSPVQGTPLHF. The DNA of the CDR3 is TGTGCCTGGAGTCCTGTTCAGGGGACACCCCTCCACTTT.

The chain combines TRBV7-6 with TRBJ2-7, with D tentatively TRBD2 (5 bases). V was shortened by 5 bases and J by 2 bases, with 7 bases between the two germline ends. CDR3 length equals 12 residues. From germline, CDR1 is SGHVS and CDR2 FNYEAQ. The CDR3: CASSPRAYEQYF. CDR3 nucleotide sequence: TGTGCCAGCAGCCCGCGGGCCTACGAGCAGTACTTC.

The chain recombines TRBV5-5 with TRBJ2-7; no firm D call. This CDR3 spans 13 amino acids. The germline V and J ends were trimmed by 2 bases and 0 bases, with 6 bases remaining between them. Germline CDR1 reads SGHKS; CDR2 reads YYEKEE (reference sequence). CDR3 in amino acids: CASSLSVSYEQYF. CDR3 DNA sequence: TGTGCCAGCAGCTTATCAGTCTCCTACGAGCAGTACTTC.